These T cell receptor beta chains were read from a single sample in a study of CD8+ T cells in alopecia areata. Profiled with immunoSEQ multiplex PCR; TCRdb holds only in-frame clones, not every one. The data contain some 170,000 clones, roughly 60% of them seen just once; the ten biggest clones take up around 1.8%. The source material was CD4+ T cells sorted from blood, sampled at week 0. These receptors were obtained from a human donor with alopecia areata. The CDR3 runs from the conserved cysteine through the conserved F or W. Fields, in order: V gene, clone size, J gene, D gene, CDR3 DNA, CDR3 protein. A D gene is named only where the DNA matches it firmly. Some rows mark clone size as missing; the rest say once, few, many or name a class of expanded clone.

>TRBV6-5|.|TRBJ2-7|.
TGTGCCAGCAGCCAAAACTCCTACGAGCAGTACTTC
CASSQNSYEQYF
>TRBV25-1|.|TRBJ1-1|.
TGTGCCAGCACCCAAGGACAGCAAACTGAAGCTTTCTTT
CASTQGQQTEAFF
>TRBV7-9|.|TRBJ1-2|.
TGTGCCAGCAGCTTAGCGGATGCAGCCCGCCAGGGCTACACCTTC
CASSLADAARQGYTF
>TRBV7-3|medium-sized|TRBJ2-5|TRBD1
TGTGCCAGCAGTTCAGACAGGGGAGAGACCCAGTACTTC
CASSSDRGETQYF
>TRBV29-1|.|TRBJ2-5|TRBD1
TGCAGCGGACAGGGGTCACCCGGGGAGACCCAGTACTTC
CSGQGSPGETQYF
>TRBV29-1|.|TRBJ2-3|.
TGCAGCGTTGAAGTAGGAAATACGCAGTATTTT
CSVEVGNTQYF
>TRBV9|.|TRBJ2-1|.
TGTGCCAGCAGCTCCCGGGACTCCGTGAATGAGCAGTTCTTC
CASSSRDSVNEQFF
>TRBV29-1|many|TRBJ2-3|.
TGCAGCGTTGACCTCTGGCTAAGTTTGCCTCCTGGTAGTACGCAGTATTTT
CSVDLWLSLPPGSTQYF
>TRBV29-1|few|TRBJ2-7|.
TGCAGCGTTGAAGATCGGGGAAAATACGAGCAGTACTTC
CSVEDRGKYEQYF
>TRBV6-5|.|TRBJ1-6|.
TGTGCCAGCAGTTACCTTAATTCACCCCTCCACTTT
CASSYLNSPLHF
>TRBV29-1|.|TRBJ2-3|.
TGCAGCGTTGATTCAAGTAGCGATACGCAGTATTTT
CSVDSSSDTQYF
>TRBV6-6|.|TRBJ2-1|.
TGTGCCAGCAGTTACGGGTCCGGCTCCTACAATGAGCAGTTCTTC
CASSYGSGSYNEQFF
>TRBV6-5|.|TRBJ1-2|.
TGTGCCAGCAGTACCACAGGGAGTGATGGCTACACCTTC
CASSTTGSDGYTF
>TRBV14|.|TRBJ1-6|.
TGTGCCAGCAGCCACACATGGGATTCACCCCTCCACTTT
CASSHTWDSPLHF
>TRBV5-1|.|TRBJ2-3|.
TGCGCCAGCAGCTTGGCCACAGATACGCAGTATTTT
CASSLATDTQYF
>TRBV29-1|few|TRBJ2-1|TRBD2
TGCAGCGCGGAACCTAGCGGGCCTTACAATGAGCAGTTCTTC
CSAEPSGPYNEQFF
>TRBV4-1|.|TRBJ2-7|TRBD1
TGCGCCAGCAGCCAATCGCCAGGGGGCAAAGACGAGCAGTACTTC
CASSQSPGGKDEQYF
>TRBV11-2|few|TRBJ2-7|TRBD2
TGTGCCAGCAGCCTTACTAGCGGGAGCTCCTACGAGCAGTACTTC
CASSLTSGSSYEQYF
>TRBV2|.|TRBJ2-7|TRBD1
TGTGCCAGCAATACCGGGACAGGGAACTACGAGCAGTACTTC
CASNTGTGNYEQYF
>TRBV15|.|TRBJ2-1|TRBD2
TGTGCCACCAGCAGCACACCTAGCGGGAGAGACAATGAGCAGTTCTTC
CATSSTPSGRDNEQFF
>TRBV27|.|TRBJ2-2|TRBD1
TGTGCCAGCAGCACCGGGACAGGGTTCGGCGGGGAGCTGTTTTTT
CASSTGTGFGGELFF
>TRBV30|once|TRBJ1-2|.
TGTGCCTGGAGTTACAGGGACGCGTCGTCTGGCTACACCTTC
CAWSYRDASSGYTF
>TRBV15|.|TRBJ2-2|.
TGTGCCACCAGCAAAGTCAATCTCAACACCGGGGAGCTGTTTTTT
CATSKVNLNTGELFF
>TRBV15|few|TRBJ2-7|.
TGTGCCACCAGTCTAGGGATTACCTACGAGCAGTACTTC
CATSLGITYEQYF
>TRBV2|many|TRBJ2-3|.
TGTGCCAGCAGTGAAGCGAGGGGGACCTCCACAGATACGCAGTATTTT
CASSEARGTSTDTQYF
>TRBV29-1|once|TRBJ1-2|TRBD1
TGCAGCGTTAAGGTGACAGGGGGCAATGGCTACACCTTC
CSVKVTGGNGYTF
>TRBV7-2|.|TRBJ1-5|TRBD1
TGTGCCAGCAGCTTATGGGGGACAGATAGCAATCAGCCCCAGCATTTT
CASSLWGTDSNQPQHF
>TRBV6-5|.|TRBJ1-5|.
TGTGCCAGCAGTTACTCGAATAGCAATCAGCCCCAGCATTTT
CASSYSNSNQPQHF
>TRBV5-6|.|TRBJ1-2|.
TGTGCCAGCAGCCTACCCGGGACCGCAGGCTACACCTTC
CASSLPGTAGYTF
>TRBV7-3|few|TRBJ1-1|.
TGTGCCAGCAGCAGACGCGAAGCAGGGCCGAACACTGAAGCTTTCTTT
CASSRREAGPNTEAFF
>TRBV30|.|TRBJ2-7|.
TGTGCCTGGTCCCTGGGGCAGAACCAGTACGAGCAGTACTTC
CAWSLGQNQYEQYF
>TRBV29-1|.|TRBJ2-1|.
TGCAGCGTTGATAACATCAACTCAGACAATGAGCAGTTCTTC
CSVDNINSDNEQFF
>TRBV29-1|.|TRBJ2-4|.
TGCAGCGTTGTGGGCAGAACCAAAACTGAAAACATTCAGTACTTC
CSVVGRTKTENIQYF
>TRBV30|few|TRBJ2-6|.
TGTGCCTGGAGTCCCCATTCCTCTGGGGCCAACGTCCTGACTTTC
CAWSPHSSGANVLTF
>TRBV27|.|TRBJ1-1|.
TGTGCCAGCAGTCTAGGAGGAGCCGGCTGGATGAACACTGAAGCTTTCTTT
CASSLGGAGWMNTEAFF
>TRBV29-1|.|TRBJ1-1|TRBD1
TGCAGCGGGAACAGGGGCCGAAACACTGAAGCTTTCTTT
CSGNRGRNTEAFF
>TRBV7-7|once|TRBJ2-5|TRBD2
TGTGCCAGCAGCTTAAGAGCGGGGGGGCGAGAGACCCAGTACTTC
CASSLRAGGRETQYF
>TRBV2|many|TRBJ2-2|TRBD1
TGTGCCAGCAGCTCGTTACCGGGACAGGGATCCGGGGAGCTGTTTTTT
CASSSLPGQGSGELFF
>TRBV29-1|.|TRBJ2-1|TRBD2
TGCAGCGTTGGACTAGCGAATTACAATGAGCAGTTCTTC
CSVGLANYNEQFF
>TRBV5-1|.|TRBJ2-1|TRBD2
TGCGCCAGCAGCTTGGACACTAGCGGGGTCAATGAGCAGTTCTTC
CASSLDTSGVNEQFF
>TRBV30|.|TRBJ1-2|TRBD1
TGTGCCTGGGGACAGGGGTCACGAAACTATGGCTACACCTTC
CAWGQGSRNYGYTF
>TRBV2|.|TRBJ1-1|.
TGTGCCAGCAGTGAAGAGGGGTCGGCGACTTTCTTT
CASSEEGSATFF